The 3 T cell receptor beta chains below were found in one sample sequenced in a study of blood T cell repertoires in COVID-19. Using immunoSEQ multiplex PCR, the repertoire was profiled, and TCRdb retains in-frame clones only, with some absent. The data contain 150,000 or so clones, about 84% of them singletons. Sample: PBMCs or T cells enriched from blood (not recorded which). Receptors were obtained from a woman in her 40s with acute COVID-19.

The chain has TRBV30 and TRBJ1-2; 7 bases align to TRBD1. The CDR3 loop spans 12 amino acids. CDR1 GTSNPN and CDR2 SVGIG come from the germline V gene (reference sequence). The ends lost 6 bases at V and 5 bases at J; junction bases unmatched: 6. CDR3: CACRPGQYGYTF. DNA of the CDR3: TGTGCCTGTCGGCCGGGACAGTATGGCTACACCTTC.

The J gene is TRBJ1-1, the V gene TRBV4-1, with 8 positions matching TRBD1. The V and J ends lost 4 bases and 1 base, in that order; junction bases with no gene match: 17. Germline CDR1 and CDR2: MGHRA and YSYEKL. This CDR3 region has 19 residues. The CDR3 DNA is TGCGCCAGCAGCCCGGACAGGGAAAGGGACGAACGAGGGAACACTGAAGCTTTCTTT. Translated: CASSPDRERDERGNTEAFF.

The chain combines TRBV2 with TRBJ2-7; TRBD2 agrees at 14 bases. In germline, CDR1 is SNHLY, CDR2 FYNNEI. V dropped 6 bases and J dropped 1; count of bases not matched to a gene: 14. The CDR3 totals 19 residues. This CDR3 is CASRGVSTSGRAVSYEQYF. The CDR3 DNA reads as TGTGCCAGCAGGGGGGTATCGACTAGCGGGAGGGCTGTTTCCTACGAGCAGTACTTC. The entire variable domain, with the rest obtained from reference TRBV2 and TRBJ2-7, is as follows: EPEVTQTPSHQVTQMGQEVILRCVPISNHLYFYWYRQILGQKVEFLVSFYNNEISEKSEIFDDQFSVERPDGSNFTLKIRSTKLEDSAMYFCASRGVSTSGRAVSYEQYFGPGTRLTVT.